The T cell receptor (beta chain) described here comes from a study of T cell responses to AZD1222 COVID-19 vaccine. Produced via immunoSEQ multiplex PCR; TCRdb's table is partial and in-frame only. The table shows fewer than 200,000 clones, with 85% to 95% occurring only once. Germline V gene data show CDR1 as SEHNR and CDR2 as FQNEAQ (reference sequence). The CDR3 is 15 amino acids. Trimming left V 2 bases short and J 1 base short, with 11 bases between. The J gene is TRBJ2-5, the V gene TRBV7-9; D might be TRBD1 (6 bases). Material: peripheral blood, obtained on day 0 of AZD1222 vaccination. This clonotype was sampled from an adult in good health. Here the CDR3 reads CASSLPSGVQETQYF. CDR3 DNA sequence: TGTGCCAGCAGCTTACCGTCAGGGGTCCAAGAGACCCAGTACTTC.